These 32 T cell receptor beta chains were sequenced from one sample in a study of shared clonotypes between healthy human individuals. TCRdb keeps only in-frame clones here, not all; method: immunoSEQ multiplex PCR. The profile covers roughly 2,500,000 clones, with more than 85% appearing a single time and 0.36% taken by the ten largest. Specimen: naive CD4+ T cells from PBMCs. As for subset: CD45RA+ positively selected. The receptors here all came from a man aged 18 to 30 in good health. Some clones in this sample may be carry-over from other donors' samples.

The genes are TRBV6-5 and TRBJ1-3, with D tentatively TRBD1 (6 bases). Between the trimmed V and J ends, which lost 7 bases and 4 bases, there was a span of 14 bases. Germline V gene sequence: CDR1 MNHEY, CDR2 SVGAGI. This CDR3 is 14 amino acids long. The CDR3 spells CASINRVAGNTIYF. For the CDR3, the DNA is TGTGCCAGCATCAACAGGGTAGCCGGAAACACCATATATTTT.

V is TRBV6-1 and J is TRBJ2-3; maybe TRBD1 (5 bases). The CDR3 spans 13 residues. Deletions cut 2 bases from V and 6 bases from J, with 9 bases between. CDR1 and CDR2 (germline): MNHNS, SASEGT. The CDR3 sequence is CASSERGSDTQYF. The CDR3 DNA reads TGTGCCAGCAGTGAAAGGGGTAGCGATACGCAGTATTTT.

V is TRBV2 and J is TRBJ2-7; tentatively, D is TRBD1 (6 bases). Trimming took 6 bases from V and 0 from J, leaving 12 bases between them. Germline lookup yields CDR1 SNHLY and CDR2 FYNNEI. This CDR3 comprises 14 residues. This CDR3 reads CASRFDRNSYEQYF. Here the CDR3 DNA reads TGTGCCAGCAGATTTGACAGGAACTCCTACGAGCAGTACTTC.

This clone was picked up a small number of times. This chain connects TRBV9 to TRBJ2-7; the match to TRBD2 covers 10 bases. V was clipped by 3 bases and J by 7 bases; unmatched bases: 13. Germline values: CDR1 SGDLS, CDR2 YYNGEE. The CDR3 is made up of 16 amino acids. The CDR3 region has the DNA TGTGCCAGCAGCGCCGGGACTAGCGACACTTCGGGAGAGCAGTACTTC. It is translated as CASSAGTSDTSGEQYF.

This clone showed up just a few times. The V and J genes are TRBV18 and TRBJ2-7; D unclear. The CDR3 runs to 13 residues. The germline CDR1 and CDR2 sequences are KGHSH and LQKENI. V lost 5 bases and J lost 7, with 15 bases in between. The CDR3 reads CASSTKERREQYF. In nucleotides, the CDR3 is TGTGCCAGCTCAACCAAGGAAAGGCGGGAGCAGTACTTC. The full variable domain, with the rest looked up from reference TRBV18 and TRBJ2-7, is NAGVMQNPRHLVRRRGQEARLRCSPMKGHSHVYWYRQLPEEGLKFMVYLQKENIIDESGMPKERFSAEFPKEGPSILRIQQVVRGDSAAYFCASSTKERREQYFGPGTRLTVT.

The gene calls are TRBV29-1 and TRBJ2-1; the D gene is possibly TRBD2 (6 bases). Germline CDR1 SQVTM, CDR2 ANQGSEA. The V end lost 1 base, the J end lost 7 bases, and 8 bases lay between the germline ends. This CDR3 contains 12 residues. CDR3: CSVEGLENEQFF. The CDR3 DNA follows: TGCAGCGTTGAAGGACTAGAGAATGAGCAGTTCTTC.

The gene calls are TRBV4-2 and TRBJ2-3, with 7 bases that match TRBD2. The CDR3 is 16 residues long. Unmatched junction bases numbered 6, after V lost 0 bases and J lost 3 bases. Germline CDR1 LGHNA, CDR2 YNFKEQ. CDR3 sequence (DNA): TGTGCCAGCAGCCAAGATTGGCGCGGGAGAACAGATACGCAGTATTTT. Its protein product is CASSQDWRGRTDTQYF.

This clone was picked up a small number of times. The chain combines TRBV7-2 with TRBJ1-4, with a weak D call TRBD1 (6 bases). The germline gives CDR1 SGHTA, CDR2 FQGNSA. V was cut by 0 bases and J by 8 bases, with 7 bases left in between. This CDR3 contains 13 residues. The CDR3 reads CASSLARGEKLFF. The CDR3 region has the DNA TGTGCCAGCAGCTTAGCCAGGGGAGAAAAACTGTTTTTT.

This clone was recorded only once. V usage is TRBV7-3 and J usage is TRBJ2-2; no clear D gene. Germline CDR1 is SGHTA and CDR2 is FQGTGA. Trimming cost V 1 base and J 4 bases, with 4 bases left between them. The CDR3 covers 13 residues. DNA of the CDR3: TGTGCCAGCAGCTTAATCGGCACCGGGGAGCTGTTTTTT. This encodes CASSLIGTGELFF.

This clone was seen a few times. In the same sample, other DNA sequences code for this CDR3. The J gene is TRBJ1-1, the V gene TRBV28; D is unclear. The V end was cut by 5 bases, the J end by 0 bases, with 4 bases between. CDR1 and CDR2 from the germline V gene are MDHEN and SYDVKM. This CDR3 is 12 amino acids long. The CDR3 is CASSLLNTEAFF. The CDR3 coding sequence is TGTGCCAGCAGTCTCCTGAACACTGAAGCTTTCTTT.

This clone has a single count. This same CDR3 is encoded by further DNA sequences in the sample. The rearrangement links TRBV5-1 to TRBJ2-7, with unresolved D. Germline loops: CDR1 SGHRS, CDR2 YFSETQ. This CDR3 comprises 14 residues. V shed 2 bases and J shed 4 bases, with 13 bases lying between them. The CDR3, as DNA: TGCGCCAGCAGCTTAGGGTTGGCCGTGTACGAGCAGTACTTC. Its translation is CASSLGLAVYEQYF.

The DNA for the CDR3 is TGTGCCAGTAGGTCCCTCTTCAGGGATACTGAAGCTTTCTTT. Its translation: CASRSLFRDTEAFF. V and J are TRBV19 and TRBJ1-1; D is possibly TRBD1 (5 bases). V lost 6 bases, J lost 5 bases, and 16 bases lay in between. CDR3 size: 14 residues. CDR1 and CDR2 (germline): LNHDA, SQIVND (reference sequence).

Points on this clone: Distinct nucleotide sequences in the sample also encode this CDR3. The chain couples TRBV15 to TRBJ1-5; 9 nucleotides align to TRBD1. CDR1 and CDR2 from the germline V gene are LNHNV and YYDKDF (reference sequence). CDR3 length equals 15 residues. The V gene end was trimmed by 0 bases and the J gene end by 5 bases; junction bases not matched to a gene: 2. The CDR3 here is CATSREGQGYQPQHF. Here the CDR3 DNA reads TGTGCCACCAGCAGAGAGGGACAGGGATATCAGCCCCAGCATTTT.

As regards this clone: This specimen includes other DNA sequences encoding the same CDR3. The chain has TRBV18 and TRBJ2-1; no clear D gene. The ends were cut back, 3 bases at V and 0 bases at J, with 6 bases in the middle. The CDR3 totals 14 residues. Germline lookup yields CDR1 KGHSH and CDR2 LQKENI. In DNA, the CDR3 is TGTGCCAGCTCACCTCTTGACTCCTACAATGAGCAGTTCTTC. Its translation: CASSPLDSYNEQFF. Full variable domain (missing parts from reference TRBV18 and TRBJ2-1): NAGVMQNPRHLVRRRGQEARLRCSPMKGHSHVYWYRQLPEEGLKFMVYLQKENIIDESGMPKERFSAEFPKEGPSILRIQQVVRGDSAAYFCASSPLDSYNEQFFGPGTRLTVL.

As concerns this clone: Because the CDR3's place on the DNA is in doubt, the DNA is left out and the CDR3 is given as listed by TCRdb. V and J are TRBV28 and TRBJ1-1. Germline CDR1 and CDR2: MDHEN and SYDVKM. The CDR3 is 12 residues long, ends included. CDR3 residues: CASSLVGGGSFF.

A single count supports this clone. This chain joins TRBV29-1 and TRBJ2-2; D is possibly TRBD1 (6 bases). V was clipped by 4 bases and J by 2 bases, with 8 bases between them. The CDR3 is 13 residues long. Germline CDR1 is SQVTM and CDR2 is ANQGSEA. The CDR3 nucleotides read TGCAGCGTTGGACAGGTCAACACCGGGGAGCTGTTTTTT. It encodes CSVGQVNTGELFF.

The gene calls are TRBV6-1 and TRBJ2-3; 8 nucleotides agree with TRBD1. The CDR3 consists of 18 residues. With V trimmed by 4 bases and J by 2 bases, 14 bases remained unmatched. Germline CDR1 and CDR2: MNHNS and SASEGT. The CDR3 spells CASSAPGGGQEFTDTQYF. CDR3 in DNA: TGTGCCAGCAGTGCCCCCGGAGGGGGACAGGAATTCACAGATACGCAGTATTTT.

The chain joins TRBV10-3 to TRBJ2-7; the D gene is possibly TRBD1 (6 bases). The CDR3 runs to 14 residues. Trimming took 10 bases from V and 0 from J, leaving 16 bases between them. The V gene's germline CDR1 is ENHRY and CDR2 SYGVKD. CDR3 residues: CATSSQGSSYEQYF. Written as DNA, the CDR3 is TGTGCCACTTCATCACAGGGAAGCTCCTACGAGCAGTACTTC.

This clone showed up just once. The chain has TRBV28 and TRBJ2-7, with 7 bases identical to TRBD1. Germline values: CDR1 MDHEN, CDR2 SYDVKM. The length of the CDR3 is 14 residues. Trimming cost V 3 bases and J 2 bases; bases outside gene matches: 4. The DNA of the CDR3 is TGTGCCAGCAGTTTCCCGGACAGGACCTACGAGCAGTACTTC. As protein: CASSFPDRTYEQYF.

This clone showed up just once. The chain carries TRBV9 and TRBJ2-1; TRBD2 agrees at 16 bases. CDR3 length equals 17 residues. The V and J ends lost 3 bases and 7 bases, in that order; junction bases with no gene match: 7. CDR1 is SGDLS and CDR2 is YYNGEE in the germline V gene. The chain's CDR3 is CASSGGLAGGMGNEQFF. For the CDR3, the DNA is TGTGCCAGCAGCGGGGGACTAGCGGGAGGGATGGGGAATGAGCAGTTCTTC. Supplemented by reference TRBV9 and TRBJ2-1, the full variable domain reads DSGVTQTPKHLITATGQRVTLRCSPRSGDLSVYWYQQSLDQGLQFLIQYYNGEERAKGNILERFSAQQFPDLHSELNLSSLELGDSALYFCASSGGLAGGMGNEQFFGPGTRLTVL.

The chain has TRBV5-1 and TRBJ2-3; D is perhaps TRBD1 (5 bases). The V gene's germline CDR1 is SGHRS and CDR2 YFSETQ. V lost 7 bases to trimming and J lost 0 bases, with 12 bases between them. The CDR3 length is 14 residues. In DNA form, the CDR3 reads TGCGCCAGCCGCCAAACAGGTAGCACAGATACGCAGTATTTT. Protein: CASRQTGSTDTQYF.

J is TRBJ2-7 and V is TRBV16, with 7 bases fitting TRBD2. Germline V gene data show CDR1 as KGHSY and CDR2 as FQNENV. This CDR3 region has 18 residues. V lost 2 bases, J lost 2 bases, and 15 bases stayed unmatched. The CDR3: CASSQSSSTWGGAYEQYF. CDR3 DNA: TGTGCCAGCAGCCAAAGTTCGTCTACCTGGGGAGGGGCCTACGAGCAGTACTTC.

This chain uses TRBV14 with TRBJ2-2, with a weak D call TRBD2 (6 bases). CDR1 SGHDN and CDR2 FVKESK come from the germline V gene. V was cut by 4 bases and J by 4 bases, with 16 bases left in between. The CDR3 covers 16 residues. The CDR3 reads CASSPDLAGFTGELFF. The CDR3 region has the DNA TGTGCCAGCAGCCCGGATTTGGCGGGATTCACCGGGGAGCTGTTTTTT.

This chain links TRBV7-9 with TRBJ1-1; D might be TRBD1 (6 bases). CDR3 length equals 15 residues. Trimming took off 4 bases at V and 0 bases at J, with 12 bases between the two ends. CDR1 and CDR2 from the germline V gene are SEHNR and FQNEAQ (reference sequence). CDR3 coding DNA: TGTGCCAGCAGCTGGATGACAGGAGTGAACACTGAAGCTTTCTTT. This gives the protein CASSWMTGVNTEAFF.

This clone was observed once. The chain employs TRBV18 and TRBJ2-1; a weak D match, TRBD2 (6 bases). CDR3 size: 14 residues. The V end lost 3 bases, the J end lost 5 bases, and 11 bases lay between the germline ends. Germline V gene lookup returns CDR1 KGHSH and CDR2 LQKENI. The DNA for the CDR3 is TGTGCCAGCTCACCGAGGGACTTGGACAATGAGCAGTTCTTC. Amino acids: CASSPRDLDNEQFF.

This rearrangement joins TRBV7-9 to TRBJ1-2; TRBD1 matches 9 bases. The trim removed 1 base at V and 4 bases at J, leaving 10 bases unmatched. The CDR3 runs to 17 residues. The germline gives CDR1 SEHNR, CDR2 FQNEAQ (reference sequence). CDR3 sequence reads: CASSLGPPGQGGYGYTF. DNA for the CDR3: TGTGCCAGCAGCTTAGGGCCCCCGGGACAGGGAGGCTATGGCTACACCTTC.

In its sample, this clone was seen once. The rearrangement uses TRBV6-5 and TRBJ2-7; 7 bases fit TRBD1. The J segment lost 5 bases and the V segment lost 2 bases, leaving 12 bases of the junction unmatched. There are 16 residues in the CDR3. Germline V CDR1 and CDR2: MNHEY, SVGAGI. CDR3 residues: CASSYRGQGVYHEQYF. Here the CDR3 DNA reads TGTGCCAGCAGTTACAGGGGGCAGGGGGTCTACCACGAGCAGTACTTC.

The chain is built from TRBV5-1 and TRBJ2-3, with a weak D call TRBD2 (5 bases). Germline assignment: CDR1 SGHRS and CDR2 YFSETQ. This CDR3 comprises 14 residues. CDR3: CATRGWSSTDTQYF. The CDR3 bases are TGCGCAACCAGAGGGTGGTCTAGCACAGATACGCAGTATTTT. The entire variable domain, with the rest obtained from reference TRBV5-1 and TRBJ2-3, is as follows: KAGVTQTPRYLIKTRGQQVTLSCSPISGHRSVSWYQQTPGQGLQFLFEYFSETQRNKGNFPGRFSGRQFSNSRSEMNVSTLELGDSALYLCATRGWSSTDTQYFGPGTRLTVL.

The V gene is TRBV6-1, the J gene TRBJ1-2; D uncertain. Trimming cost V 7 bases and J 4 bases, with 16 bases left between them. Germline V gives CDR1 MNHNS, CDR2 SASEGT. The CDR3 consists of 14 residues. CDR3 DNA: TGTGCCAGCACTCGAGGGAAGGGTGGCTATGGCTACACCTTC. This translates into CASTRGKGGYGYTF.

On this clone itself: This sample also contains other DNA sequences that code for the same CDR3. V gene TRBV7-9 combines with J gene TRBJ1-1; weak D call: TRBD1 (5 bases). From germline, CDR1 is SEHNR and CDR2 FQNEAQ (reference sequence). The V end lost 3 bases, the J end lost 5 bases, and 10 bases lay between the germline ends. This CDR3 has 13 amino acids. The CDR3 bases are TGTGCCAGCAGCTTGGATGGGGGGACTGAAGCTTTCTTT. This codes for CASSLDGGTEAFF.

Notes on this clone: Other DNA sequences in this specimen translate into the identical CDR3. The V gene is TRBV11-1, the J gene TRBJ2-5; D gene unclear. The CDR3 runs 13 residues. V was shortened by 0 bases and J by 3 bases, with 5 bases between the two germline ends. CDR1 SGHAT and CDR2 FQDESV come from the germline V gene (reference sequence). CDR3: CASSLAREETQYF. In nucleotides, the CDR3 is TGTGCCAGCAGCTTAGCCAGAGAAGAGACCCAGTACTTC. Full variable domain (remainder filled in from reference TRBV11-1 and TRBJ2-5): EAEVAQSPRYKITEKSQAVAFWCDPISGHATLYWYRQILGQGPELLVQFQDESVVDDSQLPKDRFSAERLKGVDSTLKIQPAELGDSAMYLCASSLAREETQYFGPGTRLLVL.

For this clone: Other nucleotide sequences from this sample produce the same CDR3. The chain is built from TRBV18 and TRBJ1-1; tentative D call: TRBD1 (5 bases). V lost 0 bases, J lost 1 base, and 9 bases lay in between. This CDR3 contains 15 residues. Germline V CDR1 and CDR2: KGHSH, LQKENI. The CDR3 bases are TGTGCCAGCTCACCACCGGGACGGGGGAACACTGAAGCTTTCTTT. This encodes CASSPPGRGNTEAFF.